The rows below give T cell receptor beta chains drawn from one sample of a study of CD8 T cells in ankylosing spondylitis. TCRdb used MiXCR to reprocess the 5' RACE reads, holding one entry per CDR3 protein. The sample comprises around 540,000 distinct CDR3 sequences, approximately 11% of which are singletons, and about 6.5% rests with the top ten. The sequenced material came from blood, either unsorted or a sorted T cell fraction (not recorded which). Receptors originate from a male donor with ankylosing spondylitis. CDR3s include the opening cysteine and the closing phenylalanine or tryptophan. D genes are given only for firm matches. Size tells how often a clone was seen (once, few, many) or the class of an expanded clone, and some rows leave it out.

clone size: .; D gene: TRBD1; V gene: TRBV20-1; CDR3 length: 16; J gene: TRBJ1-5; CDR3 DNA: TGCAGTGCTACCCATCGAGAGACAGGGAGCTATCAGCCCCAGCATTTT; CDR3 protein: CSATHRETGSYQPQHF
clone size: few; D gene: TRBD2; V gene: TRBV12-3/TRBV12-4; CDR3 length: 16; J gene: TRBJ2-3; CDR3 DNA: TGTGCCAGCAGTTTAGGGTCGGGAGGGCCCACAGATACGCAGTATTTT; CDR3 protein: CASSLGSGGPTDTQYF
clone size: few; D gene: TRBD2; V gene: TRBV20-1; CDR3 length: 17; J gene: TRBJ2-4; CDR3 DNA: TGCAGTGCCGCGGGGCTAGCGGGAGGGCTAGCCAAAAACATTCAGTACTTC; CDR3 protein: CSAAGLAGGLAKNIQYF
clone size: .; D gene: .; V gene: TRBV5-1; CDR3 length: 17; J gene: TRBJ2-2; CDR3 DNA: TGCGCCAGCAGCTTGAGGGGGTCCAACGCGAACACCGGGGAGCTGTTTTTT; CDR3 protein: CASSLRGSNANTGELFF
clone size: .; D gene: .; V gene: TRBV24-1; CDR3 length: 15; J gene: TRBJ1-5; CDR3 DNA: TGTGCCACCAGTCCGAGTGGGGAAGGCAATCAGCCCCAGCATTTT; CDR3 protein: CATSPSGEGNQPQHF
clone size: few; D gene: TRBD1; V gene: TRBV5-1; CDR3 length: 15; J gene: TRBJ1-1; CDR3 DNA: TGCGCCAGCAGCCTATACGGACAGGGGGCCACTGAAGCTTTCTTT; CDR3 protein: CASSLYGQGATEAFF
clone size: few; D gene: TRBD2; V gene: TRBV20-1; CDR3 length: 15; J gene: TRBJ2-3; CDR3 DNA: TGCAGTGCTTTTAGCGGGAGGGGGCCAGCAGATACGCAGTATTTT; CDR3 protein: CSAFSGRGPADTQYF
clone size: .; D gene: .; V gene: TRBV20-1; CDR3 length: 14; J gene: TRBJ2-7; CDR3 DNA: TGCAGTGCTAGAAAGGTGGGCAGTCCCTACGAGCAGTACTTC; CDR3 protein: CSARKVGSPYEQYF
clone size: .; D gene: .; V gene: TRBV20-1; CDR3 length: 12; J gene: TRBJ2-1; CDR3 DNA: TGCAGTGCGTGGGACCAAGTTAATGAGCAGTTCTTC; CDR3 protein: CSAWDQVNEQFF
clone size: few; D gene: TRBD2; V gene: TRBV20-1; CDR3 length: 16; J gene: TRBJ2-3; CDR3 DNA: TGCAGTGCTAGAGATCAGGGACTAGCGGGAGGAGATACGCAGTATTTT; CDR3 protein: CSARDQGLAGGDTQYF
clone size: .; D gene: .; V gene: TRBV12-5; CDR3 length: 14; J gene: TRBJ1-2; CDR3 DNA: TGTGCTAGTGGTTCACAGGTGGGCGTCTATGGCTACACCTTC; CDR3 protein: CASGSQVGVYGYTF
clone size: .; D gene: TRBD1; V gene: TRBV5-1; CDR3 length: 16; J gene: TRBJ1-1; CDR3 DNA: TGCGCCAGCAGCTTGCAACTTGGACAGGCGAACACTGAAGCTTTCTTT; CDR3 protein: CASSLQLGQANTEAFF
clone size: many; D gene: .; V gene: TRBV12-3/TRBV12-4; CDR3 length: 13; J gene: TRBJ1-1; CDR3 DNA: TGTGCCAGCACCGCTAGGGAGAACACTGAAGCTTTCTTT; CDR3 protein: CASTARENTEAFF
clone size: .; D gene: TRBD1; V gene: TRBV10-3; CDR3 length: 15; J gene: TRBJ2-1; CDR3 DNA: TGTGCCATCAGCGACTACAGGGGTTCCGTCAATGAGCAGTTCTTC; CDR3 protein: CAISDYRGSVNEQFF
clone size: .; D gene: .; V gene: TRBV7-2; CDR3 length: 13; J gene: TRBJ2-5; CDR3 DNA: TGTGCCAGCAGCTTTGCGGCCATTGGGACCCAGTACTTC; CDR3 protein: CASSFAAIGTQYF
clone size: few; D gene: TRBD1; V gene: TRBV20-1; CDR3 length: 14; J gene: TRBJ2-1; CDR3 DNA: TGCAGTGCTGAGGACAGGGGGCTATACAATGAGCAGTTCTTC; CDR3 protein: CSAEDRGLYNEQFF
clone size: few; D gene: TRBD1; V gene: TRBV6-1; CDR3 length: 15; J gene: TRBJ1-1; CDR3 DNA: TGTGCCAGCATAATCGGGACAGGGGGAGGAACTGAAGCTTTCTTT; CDR3 protein: CASIIGTGGGTEAFF
clone size: many; D gene: TRBD1; V gene: TRBV5-1; CDR3 length: 15; J gene: TRBJ1-5; CDR3 DNA: TGCGCCAGCAGCCCCGGACAGGGAAACCATCAGCCCCAGCATTTT; CDR3 protein: CASSPGQGNHQPQHF
clone size: few; D gene: .; V gene: TRBV5-5; CDR3 length: 15; J gene: TRBJ2-7; CDR3 DNA: TGTGCCAGCAGCTTAGGACCAGAACAATACTACGAGCAGTACTTC; CDR3 protein: CASSLGPEQYYEQYF
clone size: few; D gene: .; V gene: TRBV7-9; CDR3 length: 14; J gene: TRBJ1-2; CDR3 DNA: TGTGCCAGCAGCCCTACAGGGTTTAACTATGGCTACACCTTC; CDR3 protein: CASSPTGFNYGYTF
clone size: few; D gene: TRBD2; V gene: TRBV11-1; CDR3 length: 19; J gene: TRBJ2-1; CDR3 DNA: TGTGCCAGCAGCTCACGATTCCATAGCGGGAGGGGCGTGTTAAATGAGCAGTTCTTC; CDR3 protein: CASSSRFHSGRGVLNEQFF
clone size: .; D gene: TRBD1; V gene: TRBV28; CDR3 length: 18; J gene: TRBJ1-5; CDR3 DNA: TGTGCCAGCAGTTTAGTGGCCCTAGGACAGGGGAGGAATCAGCCCCAGCATTTT; CDR3 protein: CASSLVALGQGRNQPQHF
clone size: few; D gene: TRBD2; V gene: TRBV11-2; CDR3 length: 16; J gene: TRBJ2-2; CDR3 DNA: TGTGCCAGCAGCTCCGGGGGTAGCGGGAGGGCCGGGGAGCTGTTTTTT; CDR3 protein: CASSSGGSGRAGELFF
clone size: .; D gene: TRBD2; V gene: TRBV9; CDR3 length: 16; J gene: TRBJ2-3; CDR3 DNA: TGTGCCAGCAGCGCCGGACTAGCGGATAGCACAGATACGCAGTATTTT; CDR3 protein: CASSAGLADSTDTQYF
clone size: .; D gene: .; V gene: TRBV5-1; CDR3 length: 12; J gene: TRBJ2-5; CDR3 DNA: TGCGCCAGCAGACGGGACGTGGAGACCCAGTACTTC; CDR3 protein: CASRRDVETQYF
clone size: many; D gene: .; V gene: TRBV20-1; CDR3 length: 14; J gene: TRBJ1-1; CDR3 DNA: TGCAGTGCTCTTCCCGGAAGGGGACCAGCTGAAGCTTTCTTT; CDR3 protein: CSALPGRGPAEAFF
clone size: few; D gene: .; V gene: TRBV4-1; CDR3 length: 15; J gene: TRBJ1-4; CDR3 DNA: TGCGCCAGCAGCCCACGTTGGGGAGGGAATGAAAAACTGTTTTTT; CDR3 protein: CASSPRWGGNEKLFF
clone size: few; D gene: TRBD1; V gene: TRBV10-3; CDR3 length: 16; J gene: TRBJ2-1; CDR3 DNA: TGTGCCATCAGTGGGGACGGCAGGGGGATATACAATGAGCAGTTCTTC; CDR3 protein: CAISGDGRGIYNEQFF
clone size: few; D gene: .; V gene: TRBV24-1; CDR3 length: 14; J gene: TRBJ2-1; CDR3 DNA: TGTGCCACCAGTGATTTGCGGGGGGCCAATGAGCAGTTCTTC; CDR3 protein: CATSDLRGANEQFF